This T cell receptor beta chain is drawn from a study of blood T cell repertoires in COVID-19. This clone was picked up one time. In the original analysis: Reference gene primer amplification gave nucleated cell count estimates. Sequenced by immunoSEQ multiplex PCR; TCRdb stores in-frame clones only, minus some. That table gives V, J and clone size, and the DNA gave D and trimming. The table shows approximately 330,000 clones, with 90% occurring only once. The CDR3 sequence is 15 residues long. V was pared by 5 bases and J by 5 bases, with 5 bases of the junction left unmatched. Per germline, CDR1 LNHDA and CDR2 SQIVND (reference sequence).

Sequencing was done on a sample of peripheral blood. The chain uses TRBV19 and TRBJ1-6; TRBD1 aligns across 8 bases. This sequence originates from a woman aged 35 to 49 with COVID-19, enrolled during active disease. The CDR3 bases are TGTGCCAGTAGTGTCAGACAGGGGAATAATTCACCCCTCCACTTT. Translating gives CASSVRQGNNSPLHF.